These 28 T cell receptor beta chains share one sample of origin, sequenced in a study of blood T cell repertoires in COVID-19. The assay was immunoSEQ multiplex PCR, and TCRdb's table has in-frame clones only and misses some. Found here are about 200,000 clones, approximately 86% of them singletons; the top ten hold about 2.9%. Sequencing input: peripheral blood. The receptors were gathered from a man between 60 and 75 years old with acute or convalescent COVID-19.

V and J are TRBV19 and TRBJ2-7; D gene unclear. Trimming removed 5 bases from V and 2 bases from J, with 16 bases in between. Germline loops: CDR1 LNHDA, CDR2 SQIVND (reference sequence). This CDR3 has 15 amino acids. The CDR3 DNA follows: TGTGCCAGTAGTCCGGGTTTTCCTACCCCCTACGAGCAGTACTTC. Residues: CASSPGFPTPYEQYF.

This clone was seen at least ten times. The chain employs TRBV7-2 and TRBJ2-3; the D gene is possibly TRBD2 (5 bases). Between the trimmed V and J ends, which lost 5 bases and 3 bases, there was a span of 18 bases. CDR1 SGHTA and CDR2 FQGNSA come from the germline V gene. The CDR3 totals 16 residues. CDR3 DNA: TGTGCCAGCAGCATGAGGGTTGCGGCCCTTACAGATACGCAGTATTTT. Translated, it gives CASSMRVAALTDTQYF.

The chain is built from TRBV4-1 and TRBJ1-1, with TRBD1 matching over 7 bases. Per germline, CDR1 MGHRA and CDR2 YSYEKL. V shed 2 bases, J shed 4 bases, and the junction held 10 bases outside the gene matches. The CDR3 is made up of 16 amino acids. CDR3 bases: TGCGCCAGCAGCCAAACCGGAGGGGGCAGTCTCACTGAAGCTTTCTTT. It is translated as CASSQTGGGSLTEAFF.

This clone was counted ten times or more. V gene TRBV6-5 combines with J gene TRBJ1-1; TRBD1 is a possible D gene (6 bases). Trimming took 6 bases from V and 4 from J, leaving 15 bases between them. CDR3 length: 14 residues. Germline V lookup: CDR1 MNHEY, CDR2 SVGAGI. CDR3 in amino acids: CASRLTQGVTEAFF. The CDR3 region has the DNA TGTGCCAGCAGATTAACACAGGGAGTCACTGAAGCTTTCTTT.

The CDR3 is CASSQSTGDGANVLTF. For the CDR3, the DNA is TGTGCCAGCAGCCAATCGACAGGGGATGGGGCCAACGTCCTGACTTTC. V usage is TRBV4-2 and J usage is TRBJ2-6; TRBD1 aligns across 8 bases. J lost 3 bases, V lost 2 bases, and 3 bases had no gene match. Germline V CDR1 and CDR2: LGHNA, YNFKEQ. The CDR3 length is 16 residues.

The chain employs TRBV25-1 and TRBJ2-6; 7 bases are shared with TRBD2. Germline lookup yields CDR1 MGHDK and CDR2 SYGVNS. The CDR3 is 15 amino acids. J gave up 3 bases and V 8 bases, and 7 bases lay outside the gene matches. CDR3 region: CASSEAGVGANVLTF. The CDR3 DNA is TGTGCCAGCTCTGAGGCGGGGGTTGGGGCCAACGTCCTGACTTTC.

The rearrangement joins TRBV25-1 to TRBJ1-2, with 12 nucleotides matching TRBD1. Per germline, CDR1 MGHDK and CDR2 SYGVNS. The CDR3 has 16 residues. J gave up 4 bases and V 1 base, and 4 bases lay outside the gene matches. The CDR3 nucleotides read TGTGCCAGCAGTGAATTAGGGACAGGGGGCGTCTATGGCTACACCTTC. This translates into CASSELGTGGVYGYTF.

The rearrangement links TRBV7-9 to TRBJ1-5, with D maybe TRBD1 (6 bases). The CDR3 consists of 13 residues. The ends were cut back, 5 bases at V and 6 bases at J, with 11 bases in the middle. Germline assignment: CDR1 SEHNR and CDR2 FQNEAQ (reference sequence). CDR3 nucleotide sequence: TGTGCCAGCAGCACACAGGGTTTTCAGCCCCAGCATTTT. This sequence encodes CASSTQGFQPQHF.

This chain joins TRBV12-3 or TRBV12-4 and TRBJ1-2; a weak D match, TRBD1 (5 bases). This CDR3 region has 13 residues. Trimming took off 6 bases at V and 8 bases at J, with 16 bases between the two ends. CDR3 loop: CASSPTQGRGYTF. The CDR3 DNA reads TGTGCCAGCAGCCCTACGCAGGGAAGAGGCTACACCTTC.

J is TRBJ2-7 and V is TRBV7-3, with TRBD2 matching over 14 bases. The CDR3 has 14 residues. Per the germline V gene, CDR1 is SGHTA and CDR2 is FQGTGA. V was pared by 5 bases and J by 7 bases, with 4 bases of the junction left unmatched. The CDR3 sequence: CASSLGTSGGEQYF. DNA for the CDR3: TGTGCCAGCAGCCTCGGGACTAGCGGGGGAGAGCAGTACTTC.

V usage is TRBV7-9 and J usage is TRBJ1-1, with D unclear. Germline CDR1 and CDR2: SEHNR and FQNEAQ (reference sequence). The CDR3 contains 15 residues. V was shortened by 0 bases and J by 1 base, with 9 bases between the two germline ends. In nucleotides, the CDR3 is TGTGCCAGCAGCTTAGCGCGGGAGTCGAACACTGAAGCTTTCTTT. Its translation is CASSLARESNTEAFF.

The CDR3 sequence: CASKGTGVADTQYF. The CDR3 nucleotides read TGTGCCAGCAAGGGGACAGGGGTGGCAGATACGCAGTATTTT. This chain uses TRBV28 with TRBJ2-3; TRBD1 matches 10 bases. The J segment lost 4 bases and the V segment lost 7 bases, leaving 5 bases of the junction unmatched. The CDR3 length is 14 residues. Germline V CDR1 and CDR2: MDHEN, SYDVKM.

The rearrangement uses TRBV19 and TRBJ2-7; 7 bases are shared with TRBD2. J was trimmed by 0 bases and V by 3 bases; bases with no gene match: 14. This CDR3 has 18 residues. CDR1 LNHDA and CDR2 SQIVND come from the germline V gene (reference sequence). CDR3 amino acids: CASSIVRGGYSISYEQYF. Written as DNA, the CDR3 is TGTGCCAGTAGTATTGTGAGGGGAGGGTACTCTATCTCCTACGAGCAGTACTTC.

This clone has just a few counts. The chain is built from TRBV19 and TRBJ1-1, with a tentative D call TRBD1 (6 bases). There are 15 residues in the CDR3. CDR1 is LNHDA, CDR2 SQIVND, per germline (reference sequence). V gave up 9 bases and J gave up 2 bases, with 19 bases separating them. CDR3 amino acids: CASLHAGGANTEAFF. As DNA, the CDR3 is TGTGCCAGCCTCCACGCGGGGGGCGCCAACACTGAAGCTTTCTTT. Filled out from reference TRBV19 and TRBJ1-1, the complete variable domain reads DGGITQSPKYLFRKEGQNVTLSCEQNLNHDAMYWYRQDPGQGLRLIYYSQIVNDFQKGDIAEGYSVSREKKESFPLTVTSAQKNPTAFYLCASLHAGGANTEAFFGQGTRLTVV.

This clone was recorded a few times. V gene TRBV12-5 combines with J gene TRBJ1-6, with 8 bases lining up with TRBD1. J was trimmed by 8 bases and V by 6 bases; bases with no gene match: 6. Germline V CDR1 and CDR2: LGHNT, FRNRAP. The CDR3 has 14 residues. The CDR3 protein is CASGIRGPDSPLHF. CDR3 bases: TGTGCTAGTGGGATCAGGGGGCCGGATTCACCCCTCCACTTT.

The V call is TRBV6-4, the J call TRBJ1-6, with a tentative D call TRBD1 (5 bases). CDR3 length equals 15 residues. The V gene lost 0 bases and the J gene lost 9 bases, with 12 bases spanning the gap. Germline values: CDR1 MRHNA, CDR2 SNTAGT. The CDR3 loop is CASSDSPGSASPLHF. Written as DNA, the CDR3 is TGTGCCAGCAGTGACTCGCCAGGGTCGGCTTCACCCCTCCACTTT.

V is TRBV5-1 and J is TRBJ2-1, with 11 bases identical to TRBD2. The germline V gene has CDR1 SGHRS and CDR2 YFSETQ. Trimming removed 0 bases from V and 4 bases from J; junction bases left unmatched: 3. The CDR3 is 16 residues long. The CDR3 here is CASSLALAGGYNEQFF. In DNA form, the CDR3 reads TGCGCCAGCAGCTTGGCCCTAGCGGGGGGATACAATGAGCAGTTCTTC.

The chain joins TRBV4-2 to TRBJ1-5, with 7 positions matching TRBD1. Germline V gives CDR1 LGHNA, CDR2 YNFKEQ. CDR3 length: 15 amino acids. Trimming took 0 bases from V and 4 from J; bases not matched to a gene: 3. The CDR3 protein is CASSQDRGANQPQHF. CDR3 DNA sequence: TGTGCCAGCAGCCAAGACAGGGGGGCAAATCAGCCCCAGCATTTT.

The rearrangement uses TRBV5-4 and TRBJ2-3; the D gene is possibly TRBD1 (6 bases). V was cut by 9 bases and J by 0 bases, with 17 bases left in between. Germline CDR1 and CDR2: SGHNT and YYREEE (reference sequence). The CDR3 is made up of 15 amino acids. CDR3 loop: CAILPRQASTDTQYF. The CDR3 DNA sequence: TGTGCCATTCTCCCCCGACAGGCTAGCACAGATACGCAGTATTTT. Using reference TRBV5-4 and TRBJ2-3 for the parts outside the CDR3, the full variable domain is ETGVTQSPTHLIKTRGQQVTLRCSSQSGHNTVSWYQQALGQGPQFIFQYYREEENGRGNFPPRFSGLQFPNYSSELNVNALELDDSALYLCAILPRQASTDTQYFGPGTRLTVL.

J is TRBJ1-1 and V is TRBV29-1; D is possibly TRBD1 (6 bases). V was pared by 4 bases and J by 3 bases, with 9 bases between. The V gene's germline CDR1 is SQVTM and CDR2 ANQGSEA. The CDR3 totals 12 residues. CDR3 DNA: TGCAGCGTTGGGGACATGGACACTGAAGCTTTCTTT. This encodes CSVGDMDTEAFF.

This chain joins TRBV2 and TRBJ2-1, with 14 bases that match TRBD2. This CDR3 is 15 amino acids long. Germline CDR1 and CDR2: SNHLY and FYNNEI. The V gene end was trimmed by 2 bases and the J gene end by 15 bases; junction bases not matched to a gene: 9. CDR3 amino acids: CASSETPTSGGVRFF. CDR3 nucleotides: TGTGCCAGCAGTGAAACCCCGACTAGCGGGGGGGTCCGGTTCTTC.

The CDR3 DNA follows: TGCGCCAGCAGCCACGAACGGACGGGAGGGCAAACTGAAGCTTTCTTT. It is translated as CASSHERTGGQTEAFF. The V gene is TRBV4-1, the J gene TRBJ1-1; D is unresolved. Between the trimmed V and J ends, which lost 3 bases and 5 bases, there was a span of 19 bases. Germline-derived CDR1 and CDR2 are MGHRA and YSYEKL. The CDR3 has 16 amino acids.

CDR3 residues: CASSQRRGLPSSYNEQFF. CDR3 nucleotides: TGTGCCAGCAGCCAACGAAGGGGACTACCTAGCTCCTACAATGAGCAGTTCTTC. The chain combines TRBV3-1 (or the pseudogene TRBV3-2) with TRBJ2-1, with 7 bases lining up with TRBD2. Germline trimming cut 2 bases from V and 0 bases from J; bases unmatched to any gene: 10. The CDR3 has 18 residues. Germline V CDR1 and CDR2: LGHDT, YNNKEL (reference sequence).

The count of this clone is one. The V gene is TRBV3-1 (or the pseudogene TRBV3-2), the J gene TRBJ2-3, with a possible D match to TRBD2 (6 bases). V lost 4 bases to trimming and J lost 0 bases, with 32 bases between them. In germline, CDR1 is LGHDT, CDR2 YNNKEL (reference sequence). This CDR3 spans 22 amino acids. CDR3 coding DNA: TGTGCCAGCAGCCCCCAAGGCGGGATAAACAGGAAACACCCTTTTAGCACAGATACGCAGTATTTT. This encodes CASSPQGGINRKHPFSTDTQYF.

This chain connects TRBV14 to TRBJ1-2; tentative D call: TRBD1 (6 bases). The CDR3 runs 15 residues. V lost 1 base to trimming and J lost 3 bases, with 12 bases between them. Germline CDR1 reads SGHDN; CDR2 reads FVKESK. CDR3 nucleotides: TGTGCCAGCAGCCAAGCGTTACAGGGTTACTATGGCTACACCTTC. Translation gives CASSQALQGYYGYTF.

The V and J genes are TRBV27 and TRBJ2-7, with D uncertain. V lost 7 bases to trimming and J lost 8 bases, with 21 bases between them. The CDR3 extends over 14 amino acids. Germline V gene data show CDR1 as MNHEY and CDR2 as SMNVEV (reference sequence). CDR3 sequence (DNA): TGTGCCAGCACCCTGACAACGAGTTCCACGAAGCAGTACTTC. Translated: CASTLTTSSTKQYF.

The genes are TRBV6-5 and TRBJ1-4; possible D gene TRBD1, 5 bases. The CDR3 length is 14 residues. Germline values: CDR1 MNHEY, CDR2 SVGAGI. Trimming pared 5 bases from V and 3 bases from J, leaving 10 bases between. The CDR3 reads CASSMTVPNEKLFF. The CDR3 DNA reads TGTGCCAGCAGTATGACAGTTCCTAATGAAAAACTGTTTTTT.

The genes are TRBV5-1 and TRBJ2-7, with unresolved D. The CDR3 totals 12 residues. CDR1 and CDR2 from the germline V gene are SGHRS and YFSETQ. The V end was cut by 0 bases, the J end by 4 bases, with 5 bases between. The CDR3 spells CASSLGQYEQYF. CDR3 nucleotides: TGCGCCAGCAGCTTGGGCCAGTACGAGCAGTACTTC.